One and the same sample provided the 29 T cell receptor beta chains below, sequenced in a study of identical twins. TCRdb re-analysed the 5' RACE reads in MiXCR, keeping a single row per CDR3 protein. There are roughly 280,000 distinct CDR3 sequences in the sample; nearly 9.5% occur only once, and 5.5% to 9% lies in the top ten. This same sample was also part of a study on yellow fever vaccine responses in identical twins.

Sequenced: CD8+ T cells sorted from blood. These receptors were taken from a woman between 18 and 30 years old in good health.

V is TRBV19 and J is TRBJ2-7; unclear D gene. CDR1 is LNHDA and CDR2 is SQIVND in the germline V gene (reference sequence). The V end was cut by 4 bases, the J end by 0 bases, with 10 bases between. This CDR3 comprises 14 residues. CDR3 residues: CASSRLFGSYEQYF. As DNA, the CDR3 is TGTGCCAGTAGTAGGTTGTTCGGCTCCTACGAGCAGTACTTC.

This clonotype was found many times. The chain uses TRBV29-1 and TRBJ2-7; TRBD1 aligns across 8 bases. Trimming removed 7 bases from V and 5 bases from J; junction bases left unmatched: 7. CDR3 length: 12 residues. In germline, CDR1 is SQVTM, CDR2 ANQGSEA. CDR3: CSAWDRSDEQYF. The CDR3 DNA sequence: TGCAGCGCTTGGGACAGGAGCGACGAGCAGTACTTC.

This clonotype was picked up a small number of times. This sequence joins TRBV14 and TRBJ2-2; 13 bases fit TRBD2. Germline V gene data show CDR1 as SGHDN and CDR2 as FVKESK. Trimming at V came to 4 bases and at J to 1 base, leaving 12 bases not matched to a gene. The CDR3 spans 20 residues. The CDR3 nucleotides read TGTGCCAGCAGCCTGGAGACAGCCGGGACTAGCGGGGAGAACACCGGGGAGCTGTTTTTT. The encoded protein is CASSLETAGTSGENTGELFF.

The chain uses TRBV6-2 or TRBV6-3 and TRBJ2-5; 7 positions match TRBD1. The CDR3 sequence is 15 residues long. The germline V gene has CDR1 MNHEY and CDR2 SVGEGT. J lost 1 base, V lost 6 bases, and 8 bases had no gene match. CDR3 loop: CASRLAYRGQETQYF. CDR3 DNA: TGTGCCAGCAGGCTAGCCTACAGGGGCCAAGAGACCCAGTACTTC.

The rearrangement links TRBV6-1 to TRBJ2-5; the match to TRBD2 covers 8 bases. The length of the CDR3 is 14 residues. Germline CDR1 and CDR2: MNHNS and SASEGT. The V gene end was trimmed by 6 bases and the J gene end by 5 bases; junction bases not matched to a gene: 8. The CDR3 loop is CASSTGGRSETQYF. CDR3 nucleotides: TGTGCCAGCAGCACGGGGGGGCGGTCGGAGACCCAGTACTTC.

CDR3 sequence reads: CASSLTSGRAETQYF. The DNA of the CDR3 is TGTGCCAGCAGCTTAACTAGCGGGAGGGCGGAGACCCAGTACTTC. The chain uses TRBV7-9 and TRBJ2-5; 13 positions match TRBD2. V was pared by 2 bases and J by 5 bases, with 2 bases of the junction left unmatched. The CDR3 contains 15 residues. The germline CDR1 and CDR2 sequences are SEHNR and FQNEAQ (reference sequence).

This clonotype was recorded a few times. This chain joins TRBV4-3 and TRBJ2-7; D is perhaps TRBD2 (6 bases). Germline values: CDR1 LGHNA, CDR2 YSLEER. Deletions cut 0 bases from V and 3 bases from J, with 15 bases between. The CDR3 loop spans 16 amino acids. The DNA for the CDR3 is TGCGCCAGCAGCCAAGACCAAGATGGGGAGGTCTACGAGCAGTACTTC. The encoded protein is CASSQDQDGEVYEQYF.

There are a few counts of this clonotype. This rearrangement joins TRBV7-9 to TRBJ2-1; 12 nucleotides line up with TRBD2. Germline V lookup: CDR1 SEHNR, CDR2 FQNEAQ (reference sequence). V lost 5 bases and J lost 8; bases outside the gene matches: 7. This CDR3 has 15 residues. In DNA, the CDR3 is TGTGCCAGCAGCCAACCGACTAGCGGGGGATATGAGCAGTTCTTC. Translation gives CASSQPTSGGYEQFF.

CDR3 in DNA: TGTGCCAGCAGCTCCTTTCCGGGGGGGCAGGAGACCCAGTACTTC. This gives the protein CASSSFPGGQETQYF. The rearrangement links TRBV7-3 to TRBJ2-5, with TRBD2 identical over 8 bases. V was clipped by 4 bases and J by 5 bases; unmatched bases: 9. Germline V gene lookup returns CDR1 SGHTA and CDR2 FQGTGA. This CDR3 has 15 residues.

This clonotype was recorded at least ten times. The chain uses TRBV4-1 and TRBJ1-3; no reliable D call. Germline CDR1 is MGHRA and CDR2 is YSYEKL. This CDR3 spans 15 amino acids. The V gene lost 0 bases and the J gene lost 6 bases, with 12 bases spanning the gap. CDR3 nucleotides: TGCGCCAGCAGCCAAGATGACGGCAGTCAAAACACCATATATTTT. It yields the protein CASSQDDGSQNTIYF.

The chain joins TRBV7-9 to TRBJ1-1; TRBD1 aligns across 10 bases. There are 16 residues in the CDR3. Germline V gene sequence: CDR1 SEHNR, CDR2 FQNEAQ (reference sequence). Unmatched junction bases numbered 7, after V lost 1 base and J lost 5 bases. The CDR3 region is CASSLGPGTGVTEAFF. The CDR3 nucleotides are TGTGCCAGCAGCTTAGGCCCCGGGACAGGGGTTACTGAAGCTTTCTTT.

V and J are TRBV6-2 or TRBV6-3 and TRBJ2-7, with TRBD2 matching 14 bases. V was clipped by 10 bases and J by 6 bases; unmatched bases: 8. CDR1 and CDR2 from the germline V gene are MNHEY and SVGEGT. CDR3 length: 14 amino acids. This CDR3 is CATALGLAGGEQYF. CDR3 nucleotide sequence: TGTGCCACCGCCCTCGGACTAGCGGGAGGCGAGCAGTACTTC.

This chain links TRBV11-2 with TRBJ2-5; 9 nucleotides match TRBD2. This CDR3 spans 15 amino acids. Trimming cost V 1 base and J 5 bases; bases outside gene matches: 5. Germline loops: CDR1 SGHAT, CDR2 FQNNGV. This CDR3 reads CASSLVVAGEETQYF. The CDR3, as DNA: TGTGCCAGCAGCTTAGTAGTAGCGGGGGAGGAGACCCAGTACTTC.

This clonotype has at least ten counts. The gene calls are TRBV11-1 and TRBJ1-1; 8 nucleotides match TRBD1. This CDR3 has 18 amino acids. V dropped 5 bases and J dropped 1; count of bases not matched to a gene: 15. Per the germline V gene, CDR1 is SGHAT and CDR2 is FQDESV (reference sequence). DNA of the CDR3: TGTGCCAGCAGCCCCATCGGGACAGGAGGGGTTTGGAACACTGAAGCTTTCTTT. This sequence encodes CASSPIGTGGVWNTEAFF.

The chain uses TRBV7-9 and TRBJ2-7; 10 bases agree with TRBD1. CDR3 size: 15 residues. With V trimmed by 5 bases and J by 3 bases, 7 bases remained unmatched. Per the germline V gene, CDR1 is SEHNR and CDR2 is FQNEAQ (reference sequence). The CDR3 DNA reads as TGTGCCAGCAGCCACCCGGGACAGGGGAACTACGAGCAGTACTTC. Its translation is CASSHPGQGNYEQYF.

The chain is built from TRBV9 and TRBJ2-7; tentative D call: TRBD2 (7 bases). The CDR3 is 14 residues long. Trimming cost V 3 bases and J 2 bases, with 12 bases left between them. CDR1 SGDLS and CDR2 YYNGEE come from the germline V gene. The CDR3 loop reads CASSEGGNPYEQYF. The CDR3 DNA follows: TGTGCCAGCAGCGAGGGGGGGAATCCCTACGAGCAGTACTTC.

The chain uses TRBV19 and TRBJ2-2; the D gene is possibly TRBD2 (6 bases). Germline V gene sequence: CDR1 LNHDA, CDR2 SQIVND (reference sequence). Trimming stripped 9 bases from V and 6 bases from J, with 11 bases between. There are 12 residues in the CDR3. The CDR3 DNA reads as TGTGCCAGCAGGAGGGGTTCCGGGGAGCTGTTTTTT. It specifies CASRRGSGELFF.

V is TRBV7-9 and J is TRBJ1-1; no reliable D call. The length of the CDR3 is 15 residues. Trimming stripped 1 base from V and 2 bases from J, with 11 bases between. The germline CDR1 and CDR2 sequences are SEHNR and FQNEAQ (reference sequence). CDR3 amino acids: CASSLDGETNTEAFF. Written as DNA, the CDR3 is TGTGCCAGCAGCTTAGACGGGGAAACCAACACTGAAGCTTTCTTT.

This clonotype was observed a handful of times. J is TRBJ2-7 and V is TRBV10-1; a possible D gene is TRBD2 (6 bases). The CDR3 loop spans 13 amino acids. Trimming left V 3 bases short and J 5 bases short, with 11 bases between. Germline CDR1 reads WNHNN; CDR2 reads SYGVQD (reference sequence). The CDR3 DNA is TGCGCCAGCAGTGATCGGGGGATGGACGAGCAGTACTTC. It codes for CASSDRGMDEQYF.

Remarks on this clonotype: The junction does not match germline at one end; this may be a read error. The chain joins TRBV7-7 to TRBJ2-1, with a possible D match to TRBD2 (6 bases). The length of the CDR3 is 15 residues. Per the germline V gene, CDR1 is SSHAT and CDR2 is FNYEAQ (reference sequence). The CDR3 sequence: CASSLGSGFRNEQFF. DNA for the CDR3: TGTGCTAGCAGCTTAGGTAGCGGTTTTCGGAATGAGCAGTTCTTC.

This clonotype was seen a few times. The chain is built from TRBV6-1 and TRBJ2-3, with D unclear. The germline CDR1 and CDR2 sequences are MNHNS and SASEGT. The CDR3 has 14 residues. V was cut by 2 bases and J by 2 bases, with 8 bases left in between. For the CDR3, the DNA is TGTGCCAGCAGTGAACCGACCTCCACAGATACGCAGTATTTT. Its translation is CASSEPTSTDTQYF.

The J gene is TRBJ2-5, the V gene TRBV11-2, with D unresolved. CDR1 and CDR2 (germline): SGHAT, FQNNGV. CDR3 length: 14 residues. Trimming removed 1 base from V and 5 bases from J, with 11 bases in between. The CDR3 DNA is TGTGCCAGCAGCTTAGCTGTGCCTTGGGAGACCCAGTACTTC. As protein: CASSLAVPWETQYF.

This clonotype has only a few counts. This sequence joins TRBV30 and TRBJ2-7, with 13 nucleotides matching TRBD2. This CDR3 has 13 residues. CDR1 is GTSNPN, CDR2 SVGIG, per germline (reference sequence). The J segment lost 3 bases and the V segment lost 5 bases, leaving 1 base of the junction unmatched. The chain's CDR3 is CAWGTSGIYEQYF. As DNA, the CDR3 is TGTGCCTGGGGGACTAGCGGGATCTACGAGCAGTACTTC.

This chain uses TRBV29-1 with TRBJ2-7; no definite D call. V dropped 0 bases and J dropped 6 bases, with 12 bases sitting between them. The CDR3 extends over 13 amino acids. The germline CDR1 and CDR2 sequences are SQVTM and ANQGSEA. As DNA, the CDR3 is TGCAGCGTTGAAGAATGGGCCAGCAGCGAGCAGTACTTC. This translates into CSVEEWASSEQYF.

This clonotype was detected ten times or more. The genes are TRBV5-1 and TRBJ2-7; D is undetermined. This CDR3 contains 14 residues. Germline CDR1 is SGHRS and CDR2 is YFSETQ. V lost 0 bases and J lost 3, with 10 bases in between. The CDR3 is CASSLDRQYYEQYF. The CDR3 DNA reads TGCGCCAGCAGCTTGGACCGCCAATACTACGAGCAGTACTTC.

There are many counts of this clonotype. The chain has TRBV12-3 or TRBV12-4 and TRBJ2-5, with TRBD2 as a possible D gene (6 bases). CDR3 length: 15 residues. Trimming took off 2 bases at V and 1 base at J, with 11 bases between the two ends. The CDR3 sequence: CASSLQRDSQETQYF. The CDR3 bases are TGTGCCAGCAGTTTACAAAGGGACTCCCAAGAGACCCAGTACTTC.

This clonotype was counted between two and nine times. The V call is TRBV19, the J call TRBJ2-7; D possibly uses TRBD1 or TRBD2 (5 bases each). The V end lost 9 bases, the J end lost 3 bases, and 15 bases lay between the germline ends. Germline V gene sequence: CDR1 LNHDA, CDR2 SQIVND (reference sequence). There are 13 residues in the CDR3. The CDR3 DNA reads TGTGCCAGCCTGGGACGGCACCTCTACGAGCAGTACTTC. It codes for CASLGRHLYEQYF.

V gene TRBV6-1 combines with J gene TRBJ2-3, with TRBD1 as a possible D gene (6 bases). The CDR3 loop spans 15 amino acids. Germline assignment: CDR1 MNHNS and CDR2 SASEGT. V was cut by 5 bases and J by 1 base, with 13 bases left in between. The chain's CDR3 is CASSPLRTGTDTQYF. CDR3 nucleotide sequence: TGTGCCAGCAGTCCCCTTAGGACAGGCACAGATACGCAGTATTTT.

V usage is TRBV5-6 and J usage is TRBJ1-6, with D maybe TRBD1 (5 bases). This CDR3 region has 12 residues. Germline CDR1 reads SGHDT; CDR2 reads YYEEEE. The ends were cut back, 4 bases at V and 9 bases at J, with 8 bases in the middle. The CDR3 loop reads CASSGDVSPLHF. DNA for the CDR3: TGTGCCAGCAGCGGGGACGTTTCACCCCTCCACTTT.